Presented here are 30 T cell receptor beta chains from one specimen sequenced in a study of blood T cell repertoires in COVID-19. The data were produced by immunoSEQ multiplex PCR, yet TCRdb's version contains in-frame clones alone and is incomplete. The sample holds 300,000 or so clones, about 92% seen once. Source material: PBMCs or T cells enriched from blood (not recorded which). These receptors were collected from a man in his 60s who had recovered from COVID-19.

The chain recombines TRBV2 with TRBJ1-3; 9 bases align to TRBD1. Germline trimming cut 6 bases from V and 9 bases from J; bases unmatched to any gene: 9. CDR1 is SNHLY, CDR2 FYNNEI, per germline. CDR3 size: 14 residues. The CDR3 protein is CASRGTGRLATIYF. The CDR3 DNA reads TGTGCCAGCAGAGGGACAGGGAGGTTGGCCACCATATATTTT.

Here the CDR3 reads CASRPLAEAYNEQFF. For the CDR3, the DNA is TGTGCCAGCAGACCTTTAGCGGAGGCATACAATGAGCAGTTCTTC. The chain links TRBV5-4 to TRBJ2-1; a weak D match, TRBD2 (6 bases). V was cut by 5 bases and J by 4 bases, with 16 bases left in between. This CDR3 is 15 amino acids long. The germline gives CDR1 SGHNT, CDR2 YYREEE (reference sequence).

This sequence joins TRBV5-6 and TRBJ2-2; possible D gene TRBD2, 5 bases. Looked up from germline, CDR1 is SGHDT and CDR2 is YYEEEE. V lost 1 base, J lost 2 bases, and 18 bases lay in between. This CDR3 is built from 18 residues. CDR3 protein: CASSLRRWADYNTGELFF. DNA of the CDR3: TGTGCCAGCAGCTTGAGGCGGTGGGCAGACTATAACACCGGGGAGCTGTTTTTT.

For the CDR3, the DNA is TGTGCCAGCACCGGCGGGAGACGAGCTAATGAAAAACTGTTTTTT. Amino acid sequence: CASTGGRRANEKLFF. V usage is TRBV6-5 and J usage is TRBJ1-4, with D hard to call. The CDR3 is made up of 15 amino acids. Germline-derived CDR1 and CDR2 are MNHEY and SVGAGI. Trimming cost V 7 bases and J 3 bases, with 15 bases left between them.

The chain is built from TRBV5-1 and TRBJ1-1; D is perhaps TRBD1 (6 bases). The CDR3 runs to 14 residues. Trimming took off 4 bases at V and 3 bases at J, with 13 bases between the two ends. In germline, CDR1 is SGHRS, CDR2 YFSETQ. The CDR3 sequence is CASSPQGRDTEAFF. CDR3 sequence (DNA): TGCGCCAGCAGCCCACAGGGTCGGGACACTGAAGCTTTCTTT.

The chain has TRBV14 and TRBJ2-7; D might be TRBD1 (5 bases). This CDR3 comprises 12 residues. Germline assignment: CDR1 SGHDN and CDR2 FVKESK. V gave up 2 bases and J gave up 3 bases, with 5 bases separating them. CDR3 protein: CASSQRGYEQYF. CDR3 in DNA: TGTGCCAGCAGCCAAAGGGGCTACGAGCAGTACTTC.

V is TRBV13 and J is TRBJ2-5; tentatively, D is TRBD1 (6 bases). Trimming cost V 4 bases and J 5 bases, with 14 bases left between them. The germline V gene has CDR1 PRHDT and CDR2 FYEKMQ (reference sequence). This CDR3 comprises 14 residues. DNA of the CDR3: TGTGCCAGCAGCTCCTACAGGGAAGGGGAGACCCAGTACTTC. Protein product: CASSSYREGETQYF.

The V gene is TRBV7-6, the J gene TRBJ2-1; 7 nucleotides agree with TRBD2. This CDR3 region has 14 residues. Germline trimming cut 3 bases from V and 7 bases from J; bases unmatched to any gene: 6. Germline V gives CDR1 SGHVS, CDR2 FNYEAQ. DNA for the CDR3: TGTGCCAGCAGCTTCGGCGGGAGAAGGAATGAGCAGTTCTTC. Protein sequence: CASSFGGRRNEQFF.

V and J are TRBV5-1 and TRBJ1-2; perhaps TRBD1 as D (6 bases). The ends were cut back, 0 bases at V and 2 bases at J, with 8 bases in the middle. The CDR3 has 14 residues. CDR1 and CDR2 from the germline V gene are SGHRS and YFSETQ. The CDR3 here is CASSLATGNYGYTF. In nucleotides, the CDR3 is TGCGCCAGCAGCTTGGCCACAGGGAACTATGGCTACACCTTC. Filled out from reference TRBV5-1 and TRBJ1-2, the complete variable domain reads KAGVTQTPRYLIKTRGQQVTLSCSPISGHRSVSWYQQTPGQGLQFLFEYFSETQRNKGNFPGRFSGRQFSNSRSEMNVSTLELGDSALYLCASSLATGNYGYTFGSGTRLTVV.

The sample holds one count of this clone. The CDR3 loop is CASSLIQVVSGVNEQFF. Written as DNA, the CDR3 is TGTGCCAGCAGCCTAATCCAGGTTGTTAGCGGGGTGAATGAGCAGTTCTTC. The chain is built from TRBV11-3 and TRBJ2-1; 8 bases line up with TRBD2. Losses at the gene ends were 5 bases for V and 7 bases for J; bases not matched to a gene: 16. The germline V gene has CDR1 SGHNT and CDR2 YENEEA. The CDR3 consists of 17 residues.

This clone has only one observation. The CDR3 sequence: CASSAGRDYNYGYTF. CDR3 bases: TGTGCCAGCAGCGCCGGCCGGGATTACAACTATGGCTACACCTTC. V and J are TRBV9 and TRBJ1-2; no firm D call. Trimming cost V 3 bases and J 2 bases, with 14 bases left between them. CDR3 length equals 15 residues. Per germline, CDR1 SGDLS and CDR2 YYNGEE.

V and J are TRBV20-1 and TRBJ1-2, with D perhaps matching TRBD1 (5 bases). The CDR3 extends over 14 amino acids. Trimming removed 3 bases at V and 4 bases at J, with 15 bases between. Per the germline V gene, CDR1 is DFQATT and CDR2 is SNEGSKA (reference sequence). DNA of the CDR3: TGCAGTGCTAGTGACCCAGGGTTTGGCTATGGCTACACCTTC. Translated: CSASDPGFGYGYTF.

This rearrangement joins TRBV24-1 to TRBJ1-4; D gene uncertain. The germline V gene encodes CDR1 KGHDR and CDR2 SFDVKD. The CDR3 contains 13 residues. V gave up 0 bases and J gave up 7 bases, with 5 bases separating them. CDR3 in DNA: TGTGCCACCAGTGATTTGCCTTTTGAAAAACTGTTTTTT. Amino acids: CATSDLPFEKLFF.

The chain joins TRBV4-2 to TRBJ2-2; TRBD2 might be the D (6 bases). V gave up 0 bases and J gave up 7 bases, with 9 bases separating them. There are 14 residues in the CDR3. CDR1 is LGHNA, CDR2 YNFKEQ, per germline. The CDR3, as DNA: TGTGCCAGCAGCCAAGACCCCGGGGGCGGGGAGCTGTTTTTT. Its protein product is CASSQDPGGGELFF.

This CDR3 is CASSLLAGGYEQYF. In DNA, the CDR3 is TGTGCCAGCAGCTTGCTAGCGGGAGGGTACGAGCAGTACTTC. This chain links TRBV11-3 with TRBJ2-7, with TRBD2 identical over 12 bases. The CDR3 is 14 amino acids. The germline V gene has CDR1 SGHNT and CDR2 YENEEA. V dropped 3 bases and J dropped 4; count of bases not matched to a gene: 1.

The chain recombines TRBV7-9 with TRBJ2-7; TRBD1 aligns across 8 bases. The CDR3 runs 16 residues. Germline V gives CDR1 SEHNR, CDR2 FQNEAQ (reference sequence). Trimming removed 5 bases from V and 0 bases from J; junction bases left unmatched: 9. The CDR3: CASSKYRDRTSYEQYF. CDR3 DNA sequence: TGTGCCAGCAGCAAATACCGGGACAGGACCTCCTACGAGCAGTACTTC.

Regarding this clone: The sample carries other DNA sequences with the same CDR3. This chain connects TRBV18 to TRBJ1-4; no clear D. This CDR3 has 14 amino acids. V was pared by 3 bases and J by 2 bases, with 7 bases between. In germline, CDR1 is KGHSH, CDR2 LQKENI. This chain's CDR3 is CASSPRATNEKLFF. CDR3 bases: TGTGCCAGCTCACCGAGGGCGACTAATGAAAAACTGTTTTTT.

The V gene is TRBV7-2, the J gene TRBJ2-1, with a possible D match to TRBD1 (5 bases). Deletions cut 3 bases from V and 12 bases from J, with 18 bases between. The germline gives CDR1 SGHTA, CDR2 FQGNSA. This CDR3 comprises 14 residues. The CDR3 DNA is TGTGCCAGCAGCTTGCCGGGCCCCACTACAGGGCAGTTCTTC. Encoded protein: CASSLPGPTTGQFF.

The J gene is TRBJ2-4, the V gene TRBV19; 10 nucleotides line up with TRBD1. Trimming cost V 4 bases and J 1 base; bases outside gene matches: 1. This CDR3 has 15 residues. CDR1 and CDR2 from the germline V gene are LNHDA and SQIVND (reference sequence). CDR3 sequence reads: CASSTDRGAKNIQYF. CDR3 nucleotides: TGTGCCAGTAGTACGGACAGGGGGGCCAAAAACATTCAGTACTTC.

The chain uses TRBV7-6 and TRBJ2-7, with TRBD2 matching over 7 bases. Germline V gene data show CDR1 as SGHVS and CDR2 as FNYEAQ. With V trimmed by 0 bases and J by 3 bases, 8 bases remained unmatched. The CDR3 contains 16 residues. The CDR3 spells CASSLAAGVYLYEQYF. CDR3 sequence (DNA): TGTGCCAGCAGCTTAGCCGCGGGGGTATACCTCTACGAGCAGTACTTC.

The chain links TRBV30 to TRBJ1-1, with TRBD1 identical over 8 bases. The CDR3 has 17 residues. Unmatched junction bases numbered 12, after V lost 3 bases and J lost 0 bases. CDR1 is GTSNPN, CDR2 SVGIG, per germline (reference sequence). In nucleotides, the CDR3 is TGTGCCTGGAGCCGTGACAGGGGAGCGGGCATGAACACTGAAGCTTTCTTT. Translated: CAWSRDRGAGMNTEAFF.

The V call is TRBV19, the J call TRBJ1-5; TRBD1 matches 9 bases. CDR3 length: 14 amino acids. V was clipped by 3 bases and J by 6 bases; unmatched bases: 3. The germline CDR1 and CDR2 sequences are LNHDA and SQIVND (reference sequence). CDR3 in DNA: TGTGCCAGTAGTATCGACAGGGGGATTCAGCCCCAGCATTTT. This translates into CASSIDRGIQPQHF.

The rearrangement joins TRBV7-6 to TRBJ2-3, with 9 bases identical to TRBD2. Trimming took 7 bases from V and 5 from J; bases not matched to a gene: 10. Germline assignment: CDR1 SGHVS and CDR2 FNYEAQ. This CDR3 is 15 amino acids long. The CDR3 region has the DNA TGTGCCAGCACCCTGGCGGGGGGGCCTGGAGATACGCAGTATTTT. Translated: CASTLAGGPGDTQYF.

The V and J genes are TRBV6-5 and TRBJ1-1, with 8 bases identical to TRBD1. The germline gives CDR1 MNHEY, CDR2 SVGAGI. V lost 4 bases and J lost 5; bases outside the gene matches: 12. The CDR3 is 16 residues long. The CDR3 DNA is TGTGCCAGCAGTTCCAAACGCCAGGGGGCGCAGACTGAAGCTTTCTTT. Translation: CASSSKRQGAQTEAFF.

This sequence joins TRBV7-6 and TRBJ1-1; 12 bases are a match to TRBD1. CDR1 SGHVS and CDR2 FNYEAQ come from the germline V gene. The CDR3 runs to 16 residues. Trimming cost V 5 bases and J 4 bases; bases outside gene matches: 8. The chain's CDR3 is CASSTGQGAASTEAFF. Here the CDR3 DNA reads TGTGCCAGCAGCACGGGACAGGGGGCCGCGTCCACTGAAGCTTTCTTT.

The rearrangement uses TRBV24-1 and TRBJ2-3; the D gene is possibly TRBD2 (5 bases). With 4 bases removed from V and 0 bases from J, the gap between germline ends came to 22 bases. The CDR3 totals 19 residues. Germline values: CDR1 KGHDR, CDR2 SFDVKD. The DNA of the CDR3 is TGTGCCACCAGTGACCCTGCGGGTACTGTAACTTCTAGCACAGATACGCAGTATTTT. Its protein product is CATSDPAGTVTSSTDTQYF.

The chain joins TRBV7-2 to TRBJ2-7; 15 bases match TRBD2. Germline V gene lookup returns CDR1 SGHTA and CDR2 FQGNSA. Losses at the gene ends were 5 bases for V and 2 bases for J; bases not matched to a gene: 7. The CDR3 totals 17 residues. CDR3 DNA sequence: TGTGCCAGCAGCATAAGACGGACTAGCGGGGGGGCCTACGAGCAGTACTTC. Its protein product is CASSIRRTSGGAYEQYF.

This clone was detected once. Here the CDR3 DNA reads TGTGCCAGCAGCTTAGGCCGGGCCAGACAGGGCGCCGTTGTGCAGTTCTTC. This codes for CASSLGRARQGAVVQFF. The chain combines TRBV13 with TRBJ2-1, with TRBD1 matching 7 bases. This CDR3 has 17 residues. Trimming took 0 bases from V and 12 from J; bases not matched to a gene: 17. Looked up from germline, CDR1 is PRHDT and CDR2 is FYEKMQ (reference sequence).

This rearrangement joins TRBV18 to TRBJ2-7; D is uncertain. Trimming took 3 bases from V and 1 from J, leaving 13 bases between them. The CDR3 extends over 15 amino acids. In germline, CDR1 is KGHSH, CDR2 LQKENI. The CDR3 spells CASSPRVSGSYEQYF. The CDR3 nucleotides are TGTGCCAGCTCACCTCGTGTTTCCGGTTCCTACGAGCAGTACTTC.

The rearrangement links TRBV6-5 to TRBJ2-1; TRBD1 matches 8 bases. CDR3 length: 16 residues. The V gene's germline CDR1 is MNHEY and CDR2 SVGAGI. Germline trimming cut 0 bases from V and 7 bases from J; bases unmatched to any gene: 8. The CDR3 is CASSYSLSRTGNEQFF. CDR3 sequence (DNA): TGTGCCAGCAGTTACTCTCTATCGCGGACAGGGAATGAGCAGTTCTTC.